This T cell receptor beta chain stems from a study of T-cell memory formation after mild COVID-19. About the study: TCR clusters were mostly confined to one donor each.

This clonotype was counted ten times or more. What it binds is not known. V gave up 6 bases and J gave up 0 bases; unmatched junction bases: 5. The CDR3 totals 15 residues. Barcoded TCR alpha and TCR beta cDNA libraries with UMIs came from 5'RACE using constant-segment primers. MiXCR was run by TCRdb on the 5' RACE reads, yielding one entry per CDR3 protein. The sample lists 250,000 or so distinct CDR3 sequences; around 17% were seen once. Overall study results and limits: Pre-infection memory held some responding clones, suggesting pre-existing cross-reactive T cells responded. A balance of CD4 and CD8 characterized clones contracting day 15 to 85, whereas later expanders leaned CD4+.

The chain joins TRBV12-3 or TRBV12-4 to TRBJ1-5; 7 bases agree with TRBD1. The sequenced sample was PBMCs or a T cell subset sorted from them (not recorded which). The source is a man between 18 and 29 years old who had mild COVID-19 (a few samples of this study predate the infection). Cell type and time point are not known. CDR3 region: CASRVGTASNQPQHF. CDR3 in DNA: TGTGCCAGCAGGGTCGGGACAGCTAGCAATCAGCCCCAGCATTTT.